The clone carrying this T cell receptor beta chain has more than one count but fewer than ten. Its specificity is unknown. Germline values: CDR1 LGHNA, CDR2 YSLEER. This CDR3 is 16 amino acids long. Trimming left V 0 bases short and J 3 bases short, with 14 bases between. TCRdb analysed the RT-PCR reads with MiXCR anew, one entry per CDR3 protein. The sample has hundreds of thousands of distinct CDR3 sequences; 13% to 15% are singletons. The sample belongs to a study of response to subunit inactivated influenza vaccine. Broader study findings: The authors suggested that every seasonal influenza vaccination recruits few new T cells.

This sequence originates from a man aged 45-65 years who received an inactivated influenza vaccine. V is TRBV4-3 and J is TRBJ1-2; a possible D gene is TRBD1 (5 bases). Specimen: PBMCs from blood, collected roughly 15 days before vaccination. CDR3 loop: CASSQDLGDKDYGYTF. CDR3 DNA sequence: TGCGCCAGCAGCCAAGATTTGGGGGATAAGGACTATGGCTACACCTTC.